A selection of T cell receptor beta chains follows, all from one sample in a study of CD8 T cells in Susac syndrome. TCRdb re-derived calls from the immunoSEQ multiplex PCR reads in MiXCR, one entry per CDR3 protein. The sample records fewer than 150,000 distinct CDR3 sequences, around 91% being singletons. What was sequenced was CD8+ T cells from PBMCs. Every receptor here comes from a human donor with multiple sclerosis. The CDR3 runs from the conserved cysteine through the conserved F or W. The D gene is left open where the match is weak. Size is stated for part of the rows, as once, few or many counts, or as a class when the clone is expanded.

len	abundance	v_gene	j_gene	d_gene	CDR3aa	CDR3nt
13	.	TRBV19	TRBJ2-1	.	CASSIGTYNEQFF	TGTGCCAGTAGTATAGGGACATACAATGAGCAGTTCTTC
15	.	TRBV29-1	TRBJ2-2	TRBD2	CSVEDGGSLAGELFF	TGCAGCGTTGAAGATGGCGGGAGTCTCGCCGGGGAGCTGTTTTTT
15	.	TRBV9	TRBJ2-3	.	CASSVAPGEPDTQYF	TGTGCCAGCAGCGTAGCTCCGGGAGAACCAGATACGCAGTATTTT
14	many	TRBV13	TRBJ1-1	.	CASSGDGEGAEAFF	TGTGCCAGCAGCGGAGACGGGGAAGGGGCTGAAGCTTTCTTT
12	.	TRBV29-1	TRBJ2-2	.	CSVDSRAGELFF	TGCAGCGTTGACAGCCGGGCCGGGGAGCTGTTTTTT
16	.	TRBV14	TRBJ2-7	.	CASSQRLAGAVNEQYF	TGTGCCAGCAGCCAACGGTTAGCCGGAGCAGTCAACGAGCAGTACTTC
16	.	TRBV24-1	TRBJ2-3	.	CATSDATGWDTDTQYF	TGTGCCACCAGTGATGCTACAGGTTGGGACACAGATACGCAGTATTTT
14	once	TRBV19	TRBJ2-7	TRBD1	CASSAGTDTYEQYF	TGTGCCAGTAGCGCCGGGACAGACACCTACGAGCAGTACTTC
14	.	TRBV7-9	TRBJ1-5	TRBD1	CASSFTGVGQPQHF	TGTGCCAGCAGCTTCACAGGGGTCGGGCAGCCCCAGCATTTT
16	.	TRBV30	TRBJ2-2	.	CAWSARGYRPTGELFF	TGTGCCTGGAGTGCGAGGGGTTACAGGCCCACCGGGGAGCTGTTTTTT
13	.	TRBV24-1	TRBJ2-1	.	CATSDPPENEQFF	TGTGCCACCAGTGATCCCCCCGAGAATGAGCAGTTCTTC
16	.	TRBV6-1	TRBJ2-7	.	CASSEEISRPGYEQYF	TGTGCCAGCAGTGAAGAAATTTCCCGGCCGGGCTACGAGCAGTACTTC
14	few	TRBV7-2	TRBJ2-7	.	CASSLGPSEGEQYF	TGTGCCAGCAGCTTAGGACCTTCCGAGGGGGAGCAGTACTTC
15	.	TRBV27	TRBJ2-2	.	CASSYSPLATGELFF	TGTGCCAGCAGTTACTCCCCCCTTGCTACCGGGGAGCTGTTTTTT
13	.	TRBV27	TRBJ1-5	.	CATGGRGDQPQHF	TGTGCCACCGGGGGCAGGGGTGATCAGCCCCAGCATTTT
13	.	TRBV5-6	TRBJ1-2	.	CASSLAGDGGYTF	TGTGCCAGCAGCTTGGCAGGGGATGGGGGCTACACCTTC
11	.	TRBV30	TRBJ2-3	.	CAWSEGHGAYF	TGTGCCTGGAGTGAAGGGCACGGCGCGTATTTT
15	.	TRBV12-3/TRBV12-4	TRBJ1-3	TRBD1	CASSTGQGAGNTIYF	TGTGCCAGCAGCACGGGACAGGGTGCTGGAAACACCATATATTTT
18	once	TRBV7-9	TRBJ2-7	TRBD2	CASSPSPGTSGYSYEQYF	TGTGCCAGCAGCCCCTCTCCCGGGACTAGCGGGTATTCCTACGAGCAGTACTTC
13	.	TRBV9	TRBJ2-1	.	CASSVASYDEQFF	TGTGCCAGCAGCGTAGCTTCGTATGATGAGCAGTTCTTC
14	.	TRBV30	TRBJ2-3	TRBD2	CAYLAGVGADTQYF	TGTGCCTATTTAGCGGGAGTCGGGGCAGATACGCAGTATTTT
14	.	TRBV5-1	TRBJ1-2	.	CASSLGTVGYGYTF	TGCGCCAGCAGCTTGGGGACAGTCGGATATGGCTACACCTTC
14	.	TRBV7-9	TRBJ1-1	.	CASSADMVGTEAFF	TGTGCCAGCAGCGCAGACATGGTTGGCACTGAAGCTTTCTTT
15	.	TRBV27	TRBJ2-2	.	CASSLSYANTGELFF	TGTGCCAGCAGTTTATCATACGCGAACACCGGGGAGCTGTTTTTT
13	.	TRBV29-1	TRBJ1-2	.	CSVDGGPKDGYTF	TGCAGCGTTGATGGAGGGCCGAAGGATGGCTACACCTTC
15	.	TRBV12-3/TRBV12-4	TRBJ1-2	.	CASRTMWGGFYGYTF	TGTGCCAGCAGGACCATGTGGGGAGGGTTCTATGGCTACACCTTC
13	.	TRBV7-6	TRBJ2-1	.	CAVKRDSYNEQFF	TGTGCCGTAAAAAGGGACTCTTACAATGAGCAGTTCTTC
16	.	TRBV27	TRBJ2-2	TRBD2	CASSYTGLGYTGELFF	TGTGCCAGCAGTTATACCGGACTAGGGTACACCGGGGAGCTGTTTTTT
15	.	TRBV9	TRBJ2-5	TRBD2	CASSVEGGGQETQYF	TGTGCCAGCAGCGTAGAGGGCGGGGGTCAAGAGACCCAGTACTTC
16	.	TRBV30	TRBJ1-1	.	CAWSPSYFREITEAFF	TGTGCCTGGAGTCCGAGTTACTTTAGGGAAATCACTGAAGCTTTCTTT
12	few	TRBV4-1	TRBJ2-1	.	CASSQVGNEQFF	TGTGCCAGCAGCCAAGTTGGGAATGAGCAGTTCTTC
15	.	TRBV20-1	TRBJ2-3	TRBD1	CSARDPDRATDTQYF	TGCAGTGCTAGAGATCCCGACAGGGCCACAGATACGCAGTATTTT
14	.	TRBV10-3	TRBJ2-1	.	CAISDGRQGNEQFF	TGTGCCATCAGTGATGGTCGTCAGGGCAATGAGCAGTTCTTC
18	.	TRBV4-1	TRBJ2-2	TRBD1	CASSRTGTGFVEAGELFF	TGCGCCAGCAGCCGTACCGGGACAGGGTTTGTAGAAGCCGGGGAGCTGTTTTTT
15	.	TRBV19	TRBJ2-7	.	CASSAGTPVTYEQYF	TGTGCCAGTAGTGCTGGGACTCCCGTTACCTACGAGCAGTACTTC
11	.	TRBV10-3	TRBJ2-7	.	CAISAGDEQYF	TGTGCCATCAGTGCAGGGGACGAGCAGTACTTC
14	.	TRBV28	TRBJ2-7	TRBD1	CASSSGQLTYEQYF	TGTGCCAGCAGCTCGGGACAGCTCACCTACGAGCAGTACTTC
13	once	TRBV7-2	TRBJ2-1	.	CASSSISYNEQFF	TGTGCCAGCAGCTCTATTTCCTACAATGAGCAGTTCTTC
17	.	TRBV24-1	TRBJ2-2	TRBD1	CATSVNTGTGFAGELFF	TGTGCCACCAGTGTTAACACCGGGACAGGGTTCGCCGGGGAGCTGTTTTTT
12	.	TRBV28	TRBJ2-1	.	CASSGAYNEQFF	TGTGCCAGCAGCGGGGCCTACAATGAGCAGTTCTTC
17	.	TRBV12-3/TRBV12-4	TRBJ2-1	TRBD2	CASSSPGLAGGLDEQFF	TGTGCCAGCAGCTCCCCGGGACTAGCGGGAGGGCTTGATGAGCAGTTCTTC
13	.	TRBV27	TRBJ1-2	.	CASSLIRGGGYTF	TGTGCCAGCAGTTTAATCAGGGGAGGCGGCTACACCTTC
14	once	TRBV5-1	TRBJ2-1	.	CASSSLASYNEQFF	TGCGCCAGCAGCTCCCTAGCGTCCTACAATGAGCAGTTCTTC
14	.	TRBV12-3/TRBV12-4	TRBJ1-1	.	CASSALGGGTEAFF	TGTGCCAGCAGTGCCCTAGGGGGGGGGACTGAAGCTTTCTTT
14	.	TRBV6-2/TRBV6-3	TRBJ1-5	.	CASSYGGLNQPQHF	TGTGCCAGCAGTTACGGGGGGCTGAATCAGCCCCAGCATTTT
17	.	TRBV28	TRBJ2-1	.	CASSPPLAVGSYNEQFF	TGTGCCAGCAGTCCTCCCTTAGCGGTCGGCTCCTACAATGAGCAGTTCTTC